Listed below are T cell receptor delta chains from one sample, sequenced in a study of gamma-delta T cells after stem cell transplantation. TCRdb reanalyzed the RT-PCR reads using CATT. The table has roughly 710 delta-chain clones, around 4.8% seen once; the top ten hold about four fifths. The specimen was gamma-delta T cells. The receptors were sampled from a human donor. It is not recorded whose cells these are; they may come from a transplant donor. Both conserved end residues are trimmed from each CDR3.

ACEQLGEPPRGTDKLI	TRDV2
ACDTLDRGGYAVSTDKLI	TRDV2
ACDTIGAVLGDPPARLI	TRDV2
ALGELYPSLLLLGIREGFTDKLI	TRDV1
ALGETMGEYWGYTDKLI	TRDV1
ALGEPQPVFLRLYWGHTGDYTDKLI	TRDV1
ACDDLGGYRADKLI	TRDV2
ACDPAEGDSYTDKLI	TRDV2
ACDILGDSYTDKLI	TRDV2
ACDGLGSDKLI	TRDV2
ACDTAAGWGRYTDKLI	TRDV2
ACEELGDTRLKLI	TRDV2
ACDLVGDPGGIDKLI	TRDV2
ALGGLGFYPALGDTRPLI	TRDV1
ALGESRVLRLTFGYWGYTDKLI	TRDV1
ACDTLGEAPGSWDTRQMF	TRDV2
ACDSILGDTAKLI	TRDV2
ACDTVLGTSLTAQLF	TRDV2
ACDILGATDKLI	TRDV2
ACDTLAGGEYTDKLI	TRDV2
ACDTLKNTDKLI	TRDV2
ACDKVGGQTDKPI	TRDV2
ACDTLGPSDTDKLI	TRDV2
ACDTVGGTDKPI	TRDV2
ALGELTHDLGDTRNRKLI	TRDV1
ACDRVLGDRINTDKLI	TRDV2
ACDTVLGDTKSWDTRQMF	TRDV2
ACDTVVGDTAWDTRQMF	TRDV2
ACDALGLGDTEKLI	TRDV2
ACDSLRGRGDKLI	TRDV2
ACDTVLGDTRRSSWDTRQMF	TRDV2
ALGEPPGLYWGILSDKLI	TRDV1
ALGELESDWGHTGGYTDKLI	TRDV1
ACDHTGGPTWDTRQMF	TRDV2
ACFRIQTDKLI	TRDV2
ALGEFLPVGTGGYGEVI	TRDV1
ACDSVLGDFLSSWDTRQMF	TRDV2
ALGEPPLLWETTTDKLI	TRDV1
ACDLVGGTGGYGGYTDKLI	TRDV2
ACDTVIGGPRRGSGDKLI	TRDV2
ACDPVLGALYTDKLI	TRDV2
ACDLLLGVNTDKLI	TRDV2
ACDLLTPLSSDKLI	TRDV2
ACDYISGGYGEVI	TRDV2
ACDTAGASSWDTRQMF	TRDV2